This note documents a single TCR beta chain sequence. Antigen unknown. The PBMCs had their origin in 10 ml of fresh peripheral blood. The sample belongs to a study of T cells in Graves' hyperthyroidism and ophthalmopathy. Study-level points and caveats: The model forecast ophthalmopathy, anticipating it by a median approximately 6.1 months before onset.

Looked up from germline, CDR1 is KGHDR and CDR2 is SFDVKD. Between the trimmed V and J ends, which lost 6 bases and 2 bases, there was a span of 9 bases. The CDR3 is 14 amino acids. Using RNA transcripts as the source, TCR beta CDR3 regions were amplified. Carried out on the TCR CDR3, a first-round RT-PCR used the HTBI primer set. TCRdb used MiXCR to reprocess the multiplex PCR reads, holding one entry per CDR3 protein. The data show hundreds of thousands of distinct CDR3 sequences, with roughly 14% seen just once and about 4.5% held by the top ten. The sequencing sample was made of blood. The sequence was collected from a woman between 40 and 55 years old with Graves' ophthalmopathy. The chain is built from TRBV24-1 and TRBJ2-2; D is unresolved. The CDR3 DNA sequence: TGTGCCACCAGTTTAACCGATAACACCGGGGAGCTGTTTTTT. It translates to CATSLTDNTGELFF.